These T cell receptor beta chains were read from a single sample in a study of blood T cell repertoires in COVID-19. Here immunoSEQ multiplex PCR was the method, and the copy in TCRdb shows in-frame clones only, minus some. Counted here are 250,000 to 350,000 clones, roughly 88% occurring once; the ten biggest clones make up just under 1%. Input material: PBMCs or T cells enriched from blood (not recorded which). The receptors stem from a young woman who had recovered from COVID-19. Each CDR3 is given with its conserved first and last residue. D genes are given only for firm matches. Not all rows give a size; the values are once, few, many and, for expanded clones, a class.

CDR3nt,CDR3aa,abundance,v_gene,j_gene,d_gene
TGTGCCAGCAGTTTACGGACTAGCGGGTCAAATACGCAGTATTTT,CASSLRTSGSNTQYF,-,TRBV28,TRBJ2-3,TRBD2
TGTGCCAGCAGTTTATTTCCACAGGGATTGGAAGGACATGAGCAGTTCTTC,CASSLFPQGLEGHEQFF,-,TRBV27,TRBJ2-1,-
TGTGCCGTGAAGCTCTTAAACGGGGGGTACAATGAGCAGTTCTTC,CAVKLLNGGYNEQFF,once,TRBV30,TRBJ2-1,TRBD2
TGTGCCAGCAGCCTCGGACTAGCGGGGGGCGGTACAGATACGCAGTATTTT,CASSLGLAGGGTDTQYF,-,TRBV7-8,TRBJ2-3,TRBD2
TGTGCCAGTCGGACTAGCGGGGGCCTGGTTGAGCAGTTCTTC,CASRTSGGLVEQFF,-,TRBV6-5,TRBJ2-1,TRBD2
TGTGCCAGCAGTATTGCGGGATCAACCTACGAGCAGTACTTC,CASSIAGSTYEQYF,-,TRBV27,TRBJ2-7,-
TGTGCCAGCAGCCCCACAGGGAACACTGAAGCTTTCTTT,CASSPTGNTEAFF,-,TRBV3-1/TRBV3-2,TRBJ1-1,-
TGTGCCAGCAGCTTAGACTCAGGGACTTTTAGTTACGAGCAGTACTTC,CASSLDSGTFSYEQYF,-,TRBV11-2,TRBJ2-7,-
TGTGCCAGCAGTTTAAGGGGAAATGGCTACACCTTC,CASSLRGNGYTF,-,TRBV27,TRBJ1-2,-
TGTGCCAGCAGCCTCCCCCGGGTAGCGGTTTACAATGAGCAGTTCTTC,CASSLPRVAVYNEQFF,once,TRBV9,TRBJ2-1,-
TGTGCCAGCAGCCGAGCCCTCAGGGGGTATAGCTCCTACAATGAGCAGTTCTTC,CASSRALRGYSSYNEQFF,-,TRBV5-6,TRBJ2-1,TRBD1
TGTGCCAGCCTCTCTGCGTTTCATGGCTACACCTTC,CASLSAFHGYTF,few,TRBV12-3/TRBV12-4,TRBJ1-2,-
TGTGCCAGCTCACCAGTGGGCAGGGATAGGGAAAAACTGTTTTTT,CASSPVGRDREKLFF,-,TRBV18,TRBJ1-4,-
TGTGCCAGCGGCCCGGGCGAGCAGTACTTC,CASGPGEQYF,-,TRBV13,TRBJ2-7,-
TGTGCCACCAGCAGAGCCTGGGGGGGCCCCTCCTACGAGCAGTACTTC,CATSRAWGGPSYEQYF,-,TRBV15,TRBJ2-7,-
TGTGCCAGCACCCTGGGGGGGGTCGATACGCAGTATTTT,CASTLGGVDTQYF,-,TRBV7-9,TRBJ2-3,TRBD2
TGTGCCAGCAGCACCCCTACAGCTAACTATGGCTACACCTTC,CASSTPTANYGYTF,once,TRBV7-9,TRBJ1-2,-
TGTGCCACCGGAGCAGAGGTGACAGATACGCAGTATTTT,CATGAEVTDTQYF,few,TRBV24-1,TRBJ2-3,-
TGTGCCAGCAGCTCCCGGTCGACAGGCCGCATCTACGAGCAGTACTTC,CASSSRSTGRIYEQYF,few,TRBV7-2,TRBJ2-7,-
TGTGCCAGCTCCCCCCTAGGACTTAATTCACCCCTCCACTTT,CASSPLGLNSPLHF,once,TRBV18,TRBJ1-6,-
TGTGCCAGCAGCACACCTGCAGGGGGGTGGGAGCAGTACTTC,CASSTPAGGWEQYF,-,TRBV7-2,TRBJ2-7,-
TGTGCCAGCAGCTTCGGACAGGGGTCGAGTTCACCCCTCCACTTT,CASSFGQGSSSPLHF,-,TRBV6-2/TRBV6-3,TRBJ1-6,TRBD1
TGTGCCAGCAGCTTGGGAGTTGGCTCCTACAATGAGCAGTTCTTC,CASSLGVGSYNEQFF,-,TRBV11-2,TRBJ2-1,-
TGTGCCAGCAGTGAAGGGCTAGCGGGTCGGCCGGGCGAGCAGTACTTC,CASSEGLAGRPGEQYF,-,TRBV6-1,TRBJ2-7,TRBD2
TGTGCCATCAGCCTGGGACAAAGTCTGGGTCAGCCCCAGCATTTT,CAISLGQSLGQPQHF,-,TRBV10-3,TRBJ1-5,-
TGTGCCAGCAGTCGGGGGGAAGAAGCTTTCTTT,CASSRGEEAFF,-,TRBV27,TRBJ1-1,-
TGTGCCTGGAGAAGCGACAGGTCTGGAAACACCATATATTTT,CAWRSDRSGNTIYF,-,TRBV30,TRBJ1-3,-
TGTGCCAGCAGCCCAGCTACAGGGTCGGGAAACACAGATACGCAGTATTTT,CASSPATGSGNTDTQYF,-,TRBV7-9,TRBJ2-3,-
TGCGCCAGCAGCCAGGGGGACACCTACACCGGGGAGCTGTTTTTT,CASSQGDTYTGELFF,once,TRBV5-1,TRBJ2-2,TRBD1
TGTGCCAGTAGTATCCGTGACAGGATCTCTGGAAACACCATATATTTT,CASSIRDRISGNTIYF,-,TRBV19,TRBJ1-3,-
TGTGCCAGCAGTAGGGGAACAGGGAATGGCTACACCTTC,CASSRGTGNGYTF,-,TRBV27,TRBJ1-2,-
TGTGCCAGCAGTGAATTAAAGGGGATAAGCAATCAGCCCCAGCATTTT,CASSELKGISNQPQHF,few,TRBV6-1,TRBJ1-5,-
TGTGCCAGCAGTGAAGGGGGTCCCGGGCGGGCGAACACCGGGGAGCTGTTTTTT,CASSEGGPGRANTGELFF,-,TRBV6-4,TRBJ2-2,-
TGTGCCAGTAGACCTAGAACGAACACTGAAGCTTTCTTT,CASRPRTNTEAFF,-,TRBV19,TRBJ1-1,-
TGTGCCAGCAGCCAAGACACGGACACTGAAGCTTTCTTT,CASSQDTDTEAFF,-,TRBV3-1/TRBV3-2,TRBJ1-1,-
TGTGCCAGCAGCTTGGAACAGGGGTACTACGAGCAGTACTTC,CASSLEQGYYEQYF,-,TRBV5-4,TRBJ2-7,TRBD1
TGTGCCAGCAGATTGACGACAGGGGGCGGACTTGAGAAGACCCAGTACTTC,CASRLTTGGGLEKTQYF,-,TRBV27,TRBJ2-5,TRBD1
TGCGCCAGCAGCTCCCACAGGGCAACTAATGAAAAACTGTTTTTT,CASSSHRATNEKLFF,-,TRBV5-1,TRBJ1-4,-
TGCGCCAGCAGCTTAAGCGGGGGGGGCCACGAGCAGTACTTC,CASSLSGGGHEQYF,-,TRBV5-1,TRBJ2-7,TRBD2
TGCGCCAGCACATTGGGGTTATCGGGCAGGGGGTGGCCTGAAGCTTTCTTT,CASTLGLSGRGWPEAFF,-,TRBV5-1,TRBJ1-1,TRBD1
TGTGCCAGCAGTTTTCATCCAGGGGGAGAGCAGTACTTC,CASSFHPGGEQYF,-,TRBV28,TRBJ2-7,TRBD1
TGCGCCAGCAGTGAGACAGGAAGGCCCTACGAGCAGTACTTC,CASSETGRPYEQYF,few,TRBV10-1,TRBJ2-7,-
TGTGCCAGCAGCGTAGACGGTGAGCGGGCTTTCTTT,CASSVDGERAFF,-,TRBV9,TRBJ1-1,-
TGTGCCAGCAGCTTAAGGACTAGCGGAGCCTACGAGCAGTACTTC,CASSLRTSGAYEQYF,-,TRBV11-2,TRBJ2-7,TRBD2
TGTGCCAGCAGTTTAGCTCAAGGGACAGAAGCTTTCTTT,CASSLAQGTEAFF,-,TRBV12-3/TRBV12-4,TRBJ1-1,-
TGTGCCAGTAGTATGCAGGGACTGGGTGGCTACACCTTC,CASSMQGLGGYTF,-,TRBV19,TRBJ1-2,-
TGTGCCAGCAGCTTGGAGGGGGCTCTGACTGAAGCTTTCTTT,CASSLEGALTEAFF,-,TRBV5-4,TRBJ1-1,TRBD1
TGTGCCAGCAGGGGAAGGACAGGAAACTACGAGCAGTACTTC,CASRGRTGNYEQYF,-,TRBV6-6,TRBJ2-7,TRBD1
TGTGCCAGCAGCATCCCGAGGGGACAGGACTCCTACGAGCAGTACTTC,CASSIPRGQDSYEQYF,-,TRBV21-1,TRBJ2-7,-
TGTGCCATCACTAGCGTTGCGGGGGCATCCTACGAGCAGTACTTC,CAITSVAGASYEQYF,-,TRBV10-3,TRBJ2-7,-
TGCGCCAGCAGCCAAGAAGGTCCAGGGGCGGGAAACACCATATATTTT,CASSQEGPGAGNTIYF,once,TRBV4-1,TRBJ1-3,-
TGTGCTAGTGGTTTGGCTATTACGGGGGAGCTGTTTTTT,CASGLAITGELFF,-,TRBV12-5,TRBJ2-2,-
TGCGCCAGCAGCCAAGATTCCGGGGACACTGAAGCTTTCTTT,CASSQDSGDTEAFF,-,TRBV4-3,TRBJ1-1,-
TGTGCCAGCAGCTCCCCGACTAGCCCAGCAGATACGCAGTATTTT,CASSSPTSPADTQYF,-,TRBV5-4,TRBJ2-3,TRBD2
TGTGCCAGCAGTTCCCTGAGCACAGATACGCAGTATTTT,CASSSLSTDTQYF,-,TRBV12-3/TRBV12-4,TRBJ2-3,-
TGTGCCAGCACCCGGGACAGGACCTCTAATCAGCCCCAGCATTTT,CASTRDRTSNQPQHF,few,TRBV2,TRBJ1-5,TRBD1
TGTGCCAGCAGTTATTTCCCCTTGGCATCCAAGGAGACCCAGTACTTC,CASSYFPLASKETQYF,-,TRBV6-2/TRBV6-3,TRBJ2-5,-
TGTGCCAGCAGCGTAGAGTGGAGCGGGGGGCTTCATACGCAGTATTTT,CASSVEWSGGLHTQYF,-,TRBV9,TRBJ2-3,TRBD2
TGTGCCAGCAGCCCGTCCGGGACTTCACTATACAATGAGCAGTTCTTC,CASSPSGTSLYNEQFF,once,TRBV7-9,TRBJ2-1,-